This T cell receptor (beta chain) was sequenced for a study of blood T cell repertoires in COVID-19. The assay was immunoSEQ multiplex PCR, and TCRdb's table has in-frame clones only and misses some. Found here are 160,000 or so clones, around nine tenths of them singletons; the top ten hold roughly a sixth. This receptor was taken from a man in his sixties with active or convalescent COVID-19. Sequenced sample: peripheral blood.

The CDR3 is CASSVETGGKNQPQHF. The CDR3 DNA reads TGTGCCAGCAGTGTAGAGACAGGCGGAAAAAATCAGCCCCAGCATTTT. This chain links TRBV6-1 with TRBJ1-5; D is possibly TRBD1 (6 bases). The CDR3 length is 16 residues. The germline V gene has CDR1 MNHNS and CDR2 SASEGT. V lost 4 bases to trimming and J lost 4 bases, with 17 bases between them.